The entry below describes one T cell receptor (beta chain). Its antigen is unknown. This sample was taken from a study of vaccination and CD4 T cells after COVID-19. Germline CDR1 and CDR2: SGHRS and YFSETQ. J gave up 4 bases and V 3 bases, and 5 bases lay outside the gene matches. This CDR3 spans 14 amino acids. Time point denoted: late sampling 161 to 241 days after vaccination in a few convalescent patients. Treatment: approximately 11-day PBMC culture with coronavirus spike peptide pools or control peptides (ViraFEST assay). With the Oncomine TCR Beta short-read assay, DNA from cultured CD4+ T cells was sequenced. TCRdb re-called the PCR reads through MiXCR, storing one row per CDR3 protein. The sample has tens of thousands of distinct CDR3 sequences, 30% to 35% seen once.

The sample was CD4+ T cells from blood, cultured in vitro, taken about 7 months after SARS-CoV-2 vaccination. The receptor comes from a human donor who had recovered from COVID-19. This rearrangement joins TRBV5-1 to TRBJ1-2, with 8 bases lining up with TRBD1. The CDR3 region is CASSSMTGAYGYTF. Here the CDR3 DNA reads TGCGCCAGCAGCTCAATGACAGGGGCCTATGGCTACACCTTC.